The TCR beta chain under discussion was sequenced for a study of CD8+CD57+ T cells in acquired aplastic anemia. Across the whole study: DNA recovered from sorted CD4+ and CD8+ cells had a mean of approximately 3.4 ug. The study's findings and limits: In common between the patients and the controls were around 29 CD8+ CDR3 sequences.

Of note for this clonotype: Its antigen is undetermined.

Investigators profiled TCR beta VDJ and CDR3 from genomic DNA template. MiXCR, applied by TCRdb to the reads, yields one record per CDR3 protein. The data hold about 200,000 distinct CDR3 sequences, with about half observed a single time. Patients chosen for sequencing had CD8+CD57+ cells that had expanded, as shown by flow cytometry. Germline-derived CDR1 and CDR2 are MNHEY and SVGAGI. The V end lost 2 bases, the J end lost 4 bases, and 11 bases lay between the germline ends. CDR3 size: 14 residues. Sample: sorted CD4+, CD8+, or CD8+CD57+ T cells (not recorded which) from PBMCs. The sequence was obtained from a human donor with aplastic anemia. V usage is TRBV6-5 and J usage is TRBJ1-1; TRBD1 is a possible D gene (6 bases). CDR3 sequence: CASSYRGALTEAFF. CDR3 bases: TGTGCCAGCAGTTACCGGGGGGCGCTCACTGAAGCTTTCTTT.